One sample yielded the 7 T cell receptor beta chains listed below, sequenced in a study of control samples from healthy donors and cancer patients. Sequenced by immunoSEQ multiplex PCR; TCRdb stores in-frame clones only, minus some. The sample consists of approximately 230,000 clones, 82% of them appearing once. The sample was PBMCs. The receptors stem from a woman aged 55-69 years with lung cancer.

The gene calls are TRBV2 and TRBJ2-7; 10 bases align to TRBD2. This CDR3 is built from 15 residues. V gave up 9 bases and J gave up 6 bases; unmatched junction bases: 14. In germline, CDR1 is SNHLY, CDR2 FYNNEI. The CDR3 protein is CASQKISSGGGEQYF. The CDR3 DNA reads TGTGCCAGTCAGAAGATCTCGAGCGGGGGGGGCGAGCAGTACTTC.

This clone turned up a few times. The chain couples TRBV19 to TRBJ1-1; a possible D gene is TRBD1 (5 bases). The V end lost 7 bases, the J end lost 7 bases, and 13 bases lay between the germline ends. CDR3 size: 12 residues. In germline, CDR1 is LNHDA, CDR2 SQIVND (reference sequence). In DNA, the CDR3 is TGTGCCAGTAATGGAAGGGGTGATGAAGCTTTCTTT. It codes for CASNGRGDEAFF.

This chain links TRBV6-5 with TRBJ2-6; the D is unclear. V dropped 0 bases and J dropped 3 bases, with 0 bases sitting between them. CDR3 length: 13 residues. CDR1 and CDR2 from the germline V gene are MNHEY and SVGAGI. CDR3 region: CASSYSGANVLTF. CDR3 sequence (DNA): TGTGCCAGCAGTTACTCTGGGGCCAACGTCCTGACTTTC.

This clone was counted ten times or more. The chain employs TRBV6-5 and TRBJ1-5, with a possible D match to TRBD1 (5 bases). Trimming took 8 bases from V and 1 from J, leaving 9 bases between them. Germline CDR1 is MNHEY and CDR2 is SVGAGI. This CDR3 has 13 residues. For the CDR3, the DNA is TGTGCCAGCTCTGACAGAAGCAATCAGCCCCAGCATTTT. Its protein product is CASSDRSNQPQHF.

The chain has TRBV7-3 and TRBJ2-2, with D tentatively TRBD1 (5 bases). Germline CDR1 reads SGHTA; CDR2 reads FQGTGA. There are 14 residues in the CDR3. Trimming pared 5 bases from V and 1 base from J, leaving 8 bases between. This CDR3 is CASSPTVNTGELFF. DNA for the CDR3: TGTGCCAGCAGCCCGACAGTGAACACCGGGGAGCTGTTTTTT.

This clone was found a few times. The J gene is TRBJ1-5, the V gene TRBV5-5; D ambiguous. V lost 4 bases and J lost 7, with 15 bases in between. Per germline, CDR1 SGHKS and CDR2 YYEKEE (reference sequence). This CDR3 spans 14 amino acids. The CDR3 DNA reads TGTGCCAGCAGCCCCTTTGGTGGGGAACAGCCCCAGCATTTT. It is translated as CASSPFGGEQPQHF.

The V and J genes are TRBV28 and TRBJ2-7; no definite D call. V lost 4 bases and J lost 3, with 7 bases in between. The CDR3 has 12 residues. Germline CDR1 MDHEN, CDR2 SYDVKM. The CDR3 loop is CASSWLGYEQYF. In nucleotides, the CDR3 is TGTGCCAGCAGTTGGCTGGGCTACGAGCAGTACTTC. The full variable domain, rest sourced from reference TRBV28 and TRBJ2-7, is DVKVTQSSRYLVKRTGEKVFLECVQDMDHENMFWYRQDPGLGLRLIYFSYDVKMKEKGDIPEGYSVSREKKERFSLILESASTNQTSMYLCASSWLGYEQYFGPGTRLTVT.